This TCR beta chain was retrieved from a study of blood T cell repertoires in COVID-19. Turning to the study itself: Acute and convalescent COVID-19 specimens originated in the United States, Italy and Spain. PBMCs, B-cell-depleted T cells, or T cells provided the cDNA or gDNA that made up the material.

The CDR3 length is 14 residues. V lost 4 bases to trimming and J lost 2 bases; unmatched junction nucleotides: 1. Germline V gene data show CDR1 as MDHEN and CDR2 as SYDVKM. Authors' processing steps: The authors estimated nucleated cell counts from reference gene primer amplification. Profiled with immunoSEQ multiplex PCR; TCRdb holds only in-frame clones, not every one. V and J calls and clone size come straight from that table; D and trimming were deduced from the DNA. The sample holds 410,000 or so clones; around 89% are singletons and the top ten take under 2%. In Seattle, patients joined the study during active infection and were tracked longitudinally. On this clone itself: Different DNA sequences within this sample yield the same CDR3.

Sequencing was performed on peripheral blood. The origin of this receptor is a middle-aged woman with COVID-19, enrolled during active disease. This rearrangement joins TRBV28 to TRBJ1-3; 8 nucleotides line up with TRBD1. The CDR3 nucleotides are TGTGCCAGCAGTTCACAGGGGGCTGGAAACACCATATATTTT. Amino acids: CASSSQGAGNTIYF.